Listed here are 16 T cell receptor beta chains from one sample, sequenced in a study of cytomegalovirus exposure and HLA in healthy donors. PCR used 60 Vbeta primers and 13 Jbeta primers. Sequencing used immunoSEQ multiplex PCR; TCRdb keeps in-frame clones, though not all of them. This repertoire comprises approximately 110,000 clones; its ten largest clones make up about 0.59%. The sequencing input was PBMCs. These receptors came from a man aged 50 or older in good health and CMV-seronegative.

The J gene is TRBJ1-4, the V gene TRBV25-1; TRBD1 is a possible D gene (5 bases). The germline gives CDR1 MGHDK, CDR2 SYGVNS. This CDR3 spans 16 amino acids. Trimming removed 8 bases at V and 2 bases at J, with 18 bases between. CDR3 nucleotide sequence: TGTGCCAGCTCTGAAGCAGGGCGTTCGACTAATGAAAAACTGTTTTTT. Translation: CASSEAGRSTNEKLFF.

V usage is TRBV30 and J usage is TRBJ1-2; 8 positions match TRBD1. With V trimmed by 2 bases and J by 2 bases, 4 bases remained unmatched. There are 14 residues in the CDR3. Germline loops: CDR1 GTSNPN, CDR2 SVGIG (reference sequence). This CDR3 reads CAWSWGQANYGYTF. CDR3 DNA sequence: TGTGCCTGGAGTTGGGGACAGGCAAACTATGGCTACACCTTC.

CDR3 bases: TGTGCCAGTAGTATTCACGGCGGAAGCAATCAGCCCCAGCATTTT. Amino acid sequence: CASSIHGGSNQPQHF. J is TRBJ1-5 and V is TRBV19; the D is unclear. Per the germline V gene, CDR1 is LNHDA and CDR2 is SQIVND (reference sequence). This CDR3 region has 15 residues. The germline V and J ends were trimmed by 3 bases and 1 base, with 10 bases remaining between them.

J is TRBJ1-5 and V is TRBV30; D is unclear. CDR1 is GTSNPN, CDR2 SVGIG, per germline (reference sequence). The length of the CDR3 is 14 residues. V lost 5 bases and J lost 0, with 11 bases in between. The CDR3 DNA sequence: TGTGCCTGGGGGGAGAGTAATAGCAATCAGCCCCAGCATTTT. This gives the protein CAWGESNSNQPQHF.

The chain recombines TRBV4-3 with TRBJ2-1; tentatively, D is TRBD2 (6 bases). The germline CDR1 and CDR2 sequences are LGHNA and YSLEER. V shed 0 bases and J shed 8 bases, with 17 bases lying between them. This CDR3 comprises 16 residues. In nucleotides, the CDR3 is TGCGCCAGCAGCCAAGATTCTTTGGCTGGCGGGGATGAGCAGTTCTTC. It specifies CASSQDSLAGGDEQFF.

The gene calls are TRBV19 and TRBJ2-3; possibly TRBD2 for D (6 bases). The germline V gene encodes CDR1 LNHDA and CDR2 SQIVND (reference sequence). Trimming removed 3 bases from V and 0 bases from J, with 10 bases in between. This CDR3 has 15 residues. The CDR3, as DNA: TGTGCCAGTAGTATTTCTAGCGATAGCACAGATACGCAGTATTTT. Translation gives CASSISSDSTDTQYF.

This chain joins TRBV5-1 and TRBJ2-3, with 8 bases that match TRBD2. Germline assignment: CDR1 SGHRS and CDR2 YFSETQ. The CDR3 covers 17 residues. Germline trimming cut 1 base from V and 1 base from J; bases unmatched to any gene: 8. The CDR3 here is CASSLRSPGLGTDTQYF. The DNA for the CDR3 is TGCGCCAGCAGCTTGCGGAGTCCGGGACTAGGCACAGATACGCAGTATTTT.

The chain is built from TRBV30 and TRBJ1-2; D unresolved. V lost 5 bases and J 8 bases, leaving 12 bases between the germline ends. This CDR3 is built from 11 residues. From germline, CDR1 is GTSNPN and CDR2 SVGIG (reference sequence). As DNA, the CDR3 is TGTGCCTGGCGGGTGAGCCGCGGCTACACCTTC. This codes for CAWRVSRGYTF.

The J gene is TRBJ2-1, the V gene TRBV19, with TRBD1 identical over 8 bases. The CDR3 runs to 15 residues. Germline lookup yields CDR1 LNHDA and CDR2 SQIVND (reference sequence). J was trimmed by 6 bases and V by 3 bases; bases with no gene match: 7. CDR3 sequence: CASSIGQGAPNEQFF. The CDR3 DNA reads as TGTGCCAGTAGTATCGGCCAGGGGGCGCCCAATGAGCAGTTCTTC.

The J gene is TRBJ2-5, the V gene TRBV9; D perhaps matches TRBD1 (6 bases). The V end lost 0 bases, the J end lost 5 bases, and 11 bases lay between the germline ends. This CDR3 comprises 14 residues. Per the germline V gene, CDR1 is SGDLS and CDR2 is YYNGEE. The CDR3 is CASSVVGGSETQYF. The DNA of the CDR3 is TGTGCCAGCAGCGTAGTAGGGGGAAGTGAGACCCAGTACTTC. Using reference TRBV9 and TRBJ2-5 for the parts outside the CDR3, the full variable domain is DSGVTQTPKHLITATGQRVTLRCSPRSGDLSVYWYQQSLDQGLQFLIQYYNGEERAKGNILERFSAQQFPDLHSELNLSSLELGDSALYFCASSVVGGSETQYFGPGTRLLVL.

This chain connects TRBV20-1 to TRBJ1-1; no reliable D call. The germline V gene has CDR1 DFQATT and CDR2 SNEGSKA (reference sequence). The V gene lost 6 bases and the J gene lost 8 bases, with 13 bases spanning the gap. This CDR3 is 11 amino acids long. The CDR3: CSALDYQEAFF. DNA of the CDR3: TGCAGTGCCCTAGATTACCAGGAAGCTTTCTTT.

The V gene is TRBV5-4, the J gene TRBJ2-1; D remains unclear. Germline loops: CDR1 SGHNT, CDR2 YYREEE (reference sequence). Trimming took off 1 base at V and 5 bases at J, with 16 bases between the two ends. This CDR3 is 16 amino acids long. CDR3 DNA sequence: TGTGCCAGCAGCTTGAAGTATTCGAGTACTCACAATGAGCAGTTCTTC. The encoded protein is CASSLKYSSTHNEQFF.

Frequency places this clone as medium-sized. The V gene is TRBV19, the J gene TRBJ2-1; a weak D match, TRBD1 (6 bases). V was pared by 4 bases and J by 6 bases, with 13 bases between. The CDR3 totals 14 residues. Germline CDR1 and CDR2: LNHDA and SQIVND (reference sequence). The CDR3 bases are TGTGCCAGTAGTAAGAACAGGGTAGGCAATGAGCAGTTCTTC. It translates to CASSKNRVGNEQFF.

In regard to this clone: Other DNA sequences in this specimen translate into the identical CDR3. V and J are TRBV5-1 and TRBJ2-5; D is perhaps TRBD1 (7 bases). CDR1 and CDR2 (germline): SGHRS, YFSETQ. This CDR3 region has 14 residues. The germline V and J ends were trimmed by 8 bases and 2 bases, with 16 bases remaining between them. This CDR3 is CASRRGTAQETQYF. In nucleotides, the CDR3 is TGCGCCAGTAGACGGGGGACAGCACAAGAGACCCAGTACTTC.

The rearrangement links TRBV18 to TRBJ2-5, with D perhaps matching TRBD1 (7 bases). The CDR3 contains 15 residues. The V gene lost 3 bases and the J gene lost 11 bases, with 22 bases spanning the gap. CDR1 is KGHSH and CDR2 is LQKENI in the germline V gene. The CDR3 nucleotides read TGTGCCAGCTCACCGACGACAGGGACATCGGGAGAGCAGTACTTC. It specifies CASSPTTGTSGEQYF.

The chain carries TRBV19 and TRBJ2-7; possible D gene TRBD2, 6 bases. CDR1 is LNHDA, CDR2 SQIVND, per germline (reference sequence). V was pared by 6 bases and J by 3 bases, with 18 bases between. CDR3 length equals 15 residues. DNA of the CDR3: TGTGCCAGTAGCGAGGAGGAGGGCACTAACTACGAGCAGTACTTC. Encoded protein: CASSEEEGTNYEQYF.